The clone carrying this T cell receptor (beta chain) was picked up one time. This specimen belongs to a study of PD-1 blockade in mismatch repair-deficient tumors. Study context: Patients had 11 to 13 mismatch repair-deficient cancer types and were previously treated and progressing.

Generated by immunoSEQ multiplex PCR, the TCRdb table keeps only in-frame clones and is missing some. The sample consists of around 49,000 clones, roughly 82% of them appearing once. CDR1 and CDR2 (germline): SGDLS, YYNGEE. V was trimmed by 3 bases and J by 2 bases, leaving 5 bases between them. The CDR3 has 13 amino acids. PCR or immunohistochemistry showed mismatch repair deficiency in every enrolled patient. Three pembrolizumab responders had their TCRs sequenced. This TCR was sampled from an adult with mismatch repair-deficient cancer. Sequenced here: PBMCs, sampled before pembrolizumab treatment. The rearrangement uses TRBV9 and TRBJ2-2; no firm D call. The DNA for the CDR3 is TGTGCCAGCAGCGCTACTAACACCGGGGAGCTGTTTTTT. This gives the protein CASSATNTGELFF.